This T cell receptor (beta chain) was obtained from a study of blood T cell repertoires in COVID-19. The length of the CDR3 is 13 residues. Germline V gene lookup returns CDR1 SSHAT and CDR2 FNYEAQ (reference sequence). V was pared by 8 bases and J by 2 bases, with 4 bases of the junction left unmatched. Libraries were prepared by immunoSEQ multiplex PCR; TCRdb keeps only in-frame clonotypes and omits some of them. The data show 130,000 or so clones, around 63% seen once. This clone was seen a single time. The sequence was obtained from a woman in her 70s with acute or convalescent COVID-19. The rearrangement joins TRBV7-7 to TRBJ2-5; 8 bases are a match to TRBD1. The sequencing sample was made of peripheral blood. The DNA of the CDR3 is TGTGCCAGCGGGAACAGGGGGCAAGAGACCCAGTACTTC. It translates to CASGNRGQETQYF.